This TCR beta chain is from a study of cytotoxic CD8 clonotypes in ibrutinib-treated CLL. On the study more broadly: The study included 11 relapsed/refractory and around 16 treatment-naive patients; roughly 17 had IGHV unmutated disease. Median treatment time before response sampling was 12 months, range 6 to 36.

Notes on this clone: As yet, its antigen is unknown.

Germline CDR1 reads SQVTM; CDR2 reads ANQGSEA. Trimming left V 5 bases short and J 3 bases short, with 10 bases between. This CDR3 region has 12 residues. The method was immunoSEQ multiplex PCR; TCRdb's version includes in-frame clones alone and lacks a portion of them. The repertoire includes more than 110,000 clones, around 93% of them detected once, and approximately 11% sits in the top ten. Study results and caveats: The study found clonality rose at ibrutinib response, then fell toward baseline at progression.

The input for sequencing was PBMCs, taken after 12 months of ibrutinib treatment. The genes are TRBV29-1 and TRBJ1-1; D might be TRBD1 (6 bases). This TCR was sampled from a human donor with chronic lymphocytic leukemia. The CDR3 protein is CSVHGQHTEAFF. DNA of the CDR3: TGCAGCGTTCACGGACAGCACACTGAAGCTTTCTTT. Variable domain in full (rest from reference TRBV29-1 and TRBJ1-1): SAVISQKPSRDICQRGTSLTIQCQVDSQVTMMFWYRQQPGQSLTLIATANQGSEATYESGFVIDKFPISRPNLTFSTLTVSNMSPEDSSIYLCSVHGQHTEAFFGQGTRLTVV.